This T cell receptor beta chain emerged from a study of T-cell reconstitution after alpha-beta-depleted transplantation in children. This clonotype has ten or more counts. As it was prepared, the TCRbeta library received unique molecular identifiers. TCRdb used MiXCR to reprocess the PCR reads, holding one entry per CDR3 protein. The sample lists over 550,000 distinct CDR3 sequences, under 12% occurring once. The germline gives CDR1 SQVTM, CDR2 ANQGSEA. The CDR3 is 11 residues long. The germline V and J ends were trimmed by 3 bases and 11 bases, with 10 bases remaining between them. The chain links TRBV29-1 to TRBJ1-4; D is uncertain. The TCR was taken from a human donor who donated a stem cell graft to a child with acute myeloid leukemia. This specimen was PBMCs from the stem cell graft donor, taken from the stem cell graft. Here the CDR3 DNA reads TGCAGCGTTGATAAGGGAGGGAAACTGTTTTTT. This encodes CSVDKGGKLFF.